The 23 T cell receptor beta chains listed next were all sequenced from one sample in a study of T cell responses to AZD1222 COVID-19 vaccine. Clones were sequenced by immunoSEQ multiplex PCR, and TCRdb holds only the in-frame ones, with some missing. The data show fewer than 110,000 clones, about nine tenths seen once. The sequences come from peripheral blood, collected on day 0 of AZD1222 vaccination. These receptors all stem from an adult in good health.

The V gene is TRBV28, the J gene TRBJ1-2; 9 nucleotides line up with TRBD1. Germline trimming cut 3 bases from V and 1 base from J; bases unmatched to any gene: 9. CDR1 MDHEN and CDR2 SYDVKM come from the germline V gene. The CDR3 is made up of 17 amino acids. The CDR3 DNA follows: TGTGCCAGCAGTTTCCCACTTCGGACAGGGGTTAACTATGGCTACACCTTC. Translation gives CASSFPLRTGVNYGYTF.

The rearrangement uses TRBV19 and TRBJ1-5; D unclear. CDR3 length: 15 residues. V gave up 3 bases and J gave up 0 bases, with 9 bases separating them. CDR1 is LNHDA, CDR2 SQIVND, per germline (reference sequence). The CDR3 sequence: CASSIDQVSNQPQHF. Here the CDR3 DNA reads TGTGCCAGTAGTATTGATCAGGTTAGCAATCAGCCCCAGCATTTT.

This chain uses TRBV4-1 with TRBJ1-2, with D possibly TRBD1 on 5 matching bases. V lost 1 base to trimming and J lost 5 bases, with 14 bases between them. The CDR3 covers 15 residues. Germline CDR1 reads MGHRA; CDR2 reads YSYEKL. This CDR3 is CASSQVYNRGYGYTF. The CDR3 nucleotides are TGCGCCAGCAGCCAAGTATACAATCGGGGGTATGGCTACACCTTC.

This rearrangement joins TRBV6-5 to TRBJ1-1; no reliable D call. This CDR3 is 13 amino acids long. Germline lookup yields CDR1 MNHEY and CDR2 SVGAGI. V was pared by 8 bases and J by 0 bases, with 10 bases between. The DNA for the CDR3 is TGTGCCAGCGGATGGGCTATGAACACTGAAGCTTTCTTT. Translated, it gives CASGWAMNTEAFF.

This clone was seen only a few times. The chain joins TRBV4-2 to TRBJ1-2; D is ambiguous. Germline lookup yields CDR1 LGHNA and CDR2 YNFKEQ. The CDR3 loop spans 15 amino acids. Trimming stripped 1 base from V and 1 base from J, with 10 bases between. The CDR3: CASSQVGVDNYGYTF. The CDR3 DNA is TGTGCCAGCAGCCAAGTTGGAGTAGATAACTATGGCTACACCTTC.

The J gene is TRBJ1-1, the V gene TRBV20-1, with 10 positions matching TRBD1. The ends lost 3 bases at V and 6 bases at J; junction bases unmatched: 10. Germline lookup yields CDR1 DFQATT and CDR2 SNEGSKA (reference sequence). The CDR3 loop spans 15 amino acids. The CDR3 DNA follows: TGCAGTGCTAGTTGGCCCCGACAGGGGGCGGCTGAAGCTTTCTTT. Protein sequence: CSASWPRQGAAEAFF.

This chain joins TRBV6-5 and TRBJ1-6, with D unresolved. Germline-derived CDR1 and CDR2 are MNHEY and SVGAGI. The CDR3 extends over 15 amino acids. Trimming left V 8 bases short and J 0 bases short, with 11 bases between. CDR3 DNA: TGTGCCAGCTCCGAGGGAAGCTCCTATAATTCACCCCTCCACTTT. Amino acid sequence: CASSEGSSYNSPLHF.

CDR3 in amino acids: CASSISKFHEQFF. The CDR3 coding sequence is TGTGCCAGTAGTATATCCAAATTCCATGAGCAGTTCTTC. The rearrangement joins TRBV19 to TRBJ2-1; D remains ambiguous. Germline lookup yields CDR1 LNHDA and CDR2 SQIVND (reference sequence). Trimming pared 2 bases from V and 8 bases from J, leaving 10 bases between. The length of the CDR3 is 13 residues.

V gene TRBV4-2 combines with J gene TRBJ1-6; possible D gene TRBD1, 6 bases. The ends were cut back, 1 base at V and 7 bases at J, with 8 bases in the middle. Germline V gene data show CDR1 as LGHNA and CDR2 as YNFKEQ. The CDR3 loop spans 14 amino acids. The CDR3 bases are TGTGCCAGCAGCCAAGGACAGGAAAATTCACCCCTCCACTTT. It is translated as CASSQGQENSPLHF.

CDR3: CASSPEPPGDASGNTIYF. The CDR3 DNA reads TGTGCCAGCAGCCCAGAACCCCCAGGGGATGCCTCTGGAAACACCATATATTTT. The rearrangement links TRBV3-1 (or the pseudogene TRBV3-2) to TRBJ1-3, with a tentative D call TRBD1 (6 bases). Trimming shortened V by 4 bases and J by 0 bases, and 19 bases separated the two germline ends. The CDR3 has 18 residues. Germline values: CDR1 LGHDT, CDR2 YNNKEL (reference sequence).

The count of this clone is one. The genes are TRBV27 and TRBJ2-3; weak D call: TRBD2 (6 bases). Germline V gene sequence: CDR1 MNHEY, CDR2 SMNVEV (reference sequence). The CDR3 runs to 18 residues. V lost 6 bases, J lost 3 bases, and 25 bases lay in between. The CDR3 DNA reads as TGTGCCAGCAGCCCCATACTTGAGGGGCGGGGAGAGACAGATACGCAGTATTTT. This encodes CASSPILEGRGETDTQYF.

The chain carries TRBV7-9 and TRBJ1-1; TRBD1 might be the D (5 bases). Trimming stripped 2 bases from V and 8 bases from J, with 12 bases between. This CDR3 contains 13 residues. Per germline, CDR1 SEHNR and CDR2 FQNEAQ (reference sequence). CDR3 residues: CASSLQGWPEAFF. The CDR3 DNA reads as TGTGCCAGCAGCTTACAGGGTTGGCCCGAAGCTTTCTTT.

This chain connects TRBV5-1 to TRBJ1-3, with a weak D call TRBD1 (6 bases). V dropped 0 bases and J dropped 1 base, with 8 bases sitting between them. The germline V gene has CDR1 SGHRS and CDR2 YFSETQ. This CDR3 is built from 15 residues. The CDR3 DNA is TGCGCCAGCAGCTTGGGAGGACAGTCTGGAAACACCATATATTTT. Protein: CASSLGGQSGNTIYF.

The V gene is TRBV11-2, the J gene TRBJ2-7; D is unclear. Germline CDR1 and CDR2: SGHAT and FQNNGV. There are 15 residues in the CDR3. Trimming shortened V by 1 base and J by 0 bases, and 10 bases separated the two germline ends. The CDR3 loop reads CASSLGTLSSYEQYF. Here the CDR3 DNA reads TGTGCCAGCAGCTTAGGGACGTTATCCTCCTACGAGCAGTACTTC.

The chain carries TRBV7-9 and TRBJ1-1, with 7 bases identical to TRBD1. In germline, CDR1 is SEHNR, CDR2 FQNEAQ (reference sequence). With V trimmed by 1 base and J by 2 bases, 4 bases remained unmatched. The length of the CDR3 is 15 residues. In DNA, the CDR3 is TGTGCCAGCAGCTTAGAGGGGACAGATAACACTGAAGCTTTCTTT. Amino acids: CASSLEGTDNTEAFF. The complete variable domain, with remaining parts taken from reference TRBV7-9 and TRBJ1-1, reads DTGVSQNPRHKITKRGQNVTFRCDPISEHNRLYWYRQTLGQGPEFLTYFQNEAQLEKSRLLSDRFSAERPKGSFSTLEIQRTEQGDSAMYLCASSLEGTDNTEAFFGQGTRLTVV.

The chain has TRBV6-6 and TRBJ1-6; 7 bases line up with TRBD1. Per germline, CDR1 MNHNY and CDR2 SVGAGI (reference sequence). CDR3 length: 14 amino acids. Losses at the gene ends were 2 bases for V and 8 bases for J; bases not matched to a gene: 3. The CDR3 protein is CASSYRQGDSPLHF. CDR3 nucleotide sequence: TGTGCCAGCAGTTACAGACAGGGAGATTCACCCCTCCACTTT.

The V gene is TRBV30, the J gene TRBJ1-4, with 8 bases aligning to TRBD1. The CDR3 covers 12 residues. V shed 5 bases and J 8 bases; nucleotides not matched to a gene: 4. The germline gives CDR1 GTSNPN, CDR2 SVGIG (reference sequence). CDR3 sequence: CAWGTGREKLFF. CDR3 nucleotide sequence: TGTGCCTGGGGGACAGGACGGGAAAAACTGTTTTTT.

The V call is TRBV6-5, the J call TRBJ1-1, with 7 nucleotides matching TRBD1. CDR1 is MNHEY, CDR2 SVGAGI, per germline. The length of the CDR3 is 14 residues. V was clipped by 2 bases and J by 7 bases; unmatched bases: 7. CDR3 amino acids: CASSYGRGGGEAFF. CDR3 bases: TGTGCCAGCAGTTACGGAAGAGGGGGCGGTGAAGCTTTCTTT.

The rearrangement joins TRBV6-5 to TRBJ1-2; D unclear. Per the germline V gene, CDR1 is MNHEY and CDR2 is SVGAGI. V lost 2 bases to trimming and J lost 8 bases, with 9 bases between them. The CDR3 spans 12 residues. For the CDR3, the DNA is TGTGCCAGCAGTTACACCTTCGGGGGCTACACCTTC. It yields the protein CASSYTFGGYTF.

Of note for this clone: An end of the junction differs from the germline gene, which may be a read error. The chain carries TRBV5-4 and TRBJ2-7; weak D call: TRBD2 (6 bases). In germline, CDR1 is SGHNT, CDR2 YYREEE (reference sequence). The CDR3 runs to 13 residues. The CDR3 spells CASSLGRDSEQYF. CDR3 coding DNA: TGTGCCAGCAGTTTGGGAAGGGACTCCGAGCAGTACTTC.

The chain couples TRBV5-1 to TRBJ1-6; no clear D gene. The CDR3 totals 16 residues. CDR1 and CDR2 from the germline V gene are SGHRS and YFSETQ. The V and J ends lost 0 bases and 6 bases respectively, with 13 bases between them. In nucleotides, the CDR3 is TGCGCCAGCAGCTTGGGAATGCCCCCCGGTAATTCACCCCTCCACTTT. Its protein product is CASSLGMPPGNSPLHF.

This chain connects TRBV7-9 to TRBJ1-6; the D gene is possibly TRBD1 (5 bases). V was pared by 5 bases and J by 9 bases, with 17 bases between. The CDR3 has 15 residues. The germline V gene encodes CDR1 SEHNR and CDR2 FQNEAQ (reference sequence). The CDR3 sequence is CASSMTARPGSPLHF. CDR3 in DNA: TGTGCCAGCAGCATGACAGCACGACCTGGTTCACCCCTCCACTTT. The whole variable domain, filled in from reference TRBV7-9 and TRBJ1-6, reads DTGVSQNPRHKITKRGQNVTFRCDPISEHNRLYWYRQTLGQGPEFLTYFQNEAQLEKSRLLSDRFSAERPKGSFSTLEIQRTEQGDSAMYLCASSMTARPGSPLHFGNGTRLTVT.

The chain links TRBV5-1 to TRBJ2-7; no clear D. Trimming stripped 0 bases from V and 5 bases from J, with 9 bases between. The CDR3 has 13 amino acids. Germline-derived CDR1 and CDR2 are SGHRS and YFSETQ. The CDR3 loop is CASSLARSHEQYF. Here the CDR3 DNA reads TGCGCCAGCAGCTTGGCCAGGTCCCACGAGCAGTACTTC.